These 27 T cell receptor beta chains share one sample of origin, sequenced in a study of spatial heterogeneity in lung cancer. The time point is: sample taken at primary tumor resection. TCRdb ran MiXCR on the 5' RACE reads and lists one entry per CDR3 protein. This sample has thousands of distinct CDR3 sequences, with about 12% found just once. The input for sequencing was normal lung tissue next to the tumor, taken at surgery. The receptors shown here come from a female donor with early-stage non-small cell lung cancer.

This clonotype was recorded many times. The rearrangement links TRBV27 to TRBJ1-1; D is ambiguous. V gave up 3 bases and J gave up 0 bases, with 5 bases separating them. The CDR3 is made up of 13 amino acids. Germline-derived CDR1 and CDR2 are MNHEY and SMNVEV (reference sequence). The CDR3 loop is CASSFRLNTEAFF. The DNA of the CDR3 is TGTGCCAGCAGTTTTCGCCTGAACACTGAAGCTTTCTTT.

The chain carries TRBV7-9 and TRBJ2-3, with TRBD2 matching 8 bases. CDR3 size: 16 residues. Germline loops: CDR1 SEHNR, CDR2 FQNEAQ (reference sequence). V was clipped by 5 bases and J by 2 bases; unmatched bases: 9. CDR3 protein: CASSPLAGGPTDTQYF. CDR3 nucleotides: TGTGCCAGCAGCCCCTTGGCGGGGGGCCCCACAGATACGCAGTATTTT.

This clonotype was counted many times. The chain is built from TRBV7-2 and TRBJ1-5; D gene ambiguous. CDR1 SGHTA and CDR2 FQGNSA come from the germline V gene. This CDR3 comprises 15 residues. The V end lost 4 bases, the J end lost 2 bases, and 12 bases lay between the germline ends. CDR3 DNA sequence: TGTGCCAGCAGCTCGTTAGCGATGGGCAATCAGCCCCAGCATTTT. It specifies CASSSLAMGNQPQHF.

Many counts were recorded for this clonotype. This chain links TRBV11-2 with TRBJ1-2, with 8 bases matching TRBD1. This CDR3 is 16 amino acids long. CDR1 SGHAT and CDR2 FQNNGV come from the germline V gene. V lost 4 bases, J lost 8 bases, and 15 bases stayed unmatched. Here the CDR3 DNA reads TGTGCCAGCAGCTCTTGGGACAGGTTCGAGCGTGTGGGCTACACCTTC. Amino acids: CASSSWDRFERVGYTF. The full variable domain, rest sourced from reference TRBV11-2 and TRBJ1-2, is EAGVAQSPRYKIIEKRQSVAFWCNPISGHATLYWYQQILGQGPKLLIQFQNNGVVDDSQLPKDRFSAERLKGVDSTLKIQPAKLEDSAVYLCASSSWDRFERVGYTFGSGTRLTVV.

This clonotype was counted only a few times. The chain is built from TRBV7-9 and TRBJ2-7, with D possibly TRBD1 on 6 matching bases. Trimming pared 5 bases from V and 7 bases from J, leaving 12 bases between. The CDR3 is 12 amino acids. Germline V gene lookup returns CDR1 SEHNR and CDR2 FQNEAQ (reference sequence). The CDR3 is CASSDTGTEQYF. CDR3 nucleotides: TGTGCCAGCAGCGATACCGGGACAGAGCAGTACTTC.

This sequence joins TRBV29-1 and TRBJ2-1, with D possibly TRBD1 on 6 matching bases. CDR1 and CDR2 (germline): SQVTM, ANQGSEA. The CDR3 covers 12 residues. V gave up 6 bases and J gave up 9 bases, with 15 bases separating them. CDR3 sequence (DNA): TGCAGCGTGCAAACAGGGTCGCTTGAGCAGTTCTTC. Translated: CSVQTGSLEQFF.

This clonotype was seen at least ten times. The chain recombines TRBV20-1 with TRBJ2-1, with unresolved D. The CDR3 covers 13 residues. Trimming took off 3 bases at V and 2 bases at J, with 8 bases between the two ends. CDR1 and CDR2 (germline): DFQATT, SNEGSKA (reference sequence). Here the CDR3 reads CSARVSTYNEQFF. The CDR3 bases are TGCAGTGCTAGGGTAAGCACCTACAATGAGCAGTTCTTC.

By sample share, this clonotype is medium-sized. This chain links TRBV7-2 with TRBJ2-3, with 9 bases fitting TRBD2. The CDR3 loop spans 16 amino acids. Looked up from germline, CDR1 is SGHTA and CDR2 is FQGNSA. Trimming took 5 bases from V and 2 from J; bases not matched to a gene: 8. The CDR3 protein is CASSTPGLAITDTQYF. In DNA, the CDR3 is TGTGCCAGCAGCACACCAGGACTAGCGATCACAGATACGCAGTATTTT.

Sample share makes this clonotype medium-sized. V is TRBV7-9 and J is TRBJ2-7, with TRBD2 matching over 11 bases. This CDR3 spans 15 amino acids. The germline gives CDR1 SEHNR, CDR2 FQNEAQ (reference sequence). V was pared by 4 bases and J by 2 bases, with 4 bases of the junction left unmatched. The CDR3 reads CASSSVTSGAYEQYF. The CDR3 DNA follows: TGTGCCAGCAGCTCAGTGACTAGCGGGGCCTACGAGCAGTACTTC. Together with reference TRBV7-9 and TRBJ2-7, the CDR3 gives the full variable domain: DTGVSQNPRHKITKRGQNVTFRCDPISEHNRLYWYRQTLGQGPEFLTYFQNEAQLEKSRLLSDRFSAERPKGSFSTLEIQRTEQGDSAMYLCASSSVTSGAYEQYFGPGTRLTVT.

This clonotype was seen ten or more times. J is TRBJ2-3 and V is TRBV6-4; TRBD1 is a possible D gene (7 bases). V dropped 0 bases and J dropped 7 bases, with 14 bases sitting between them. This CDR3 spans 15 amino acids. The V gene's germline CDR1 is MRHNA and CDR2 SNTAGT. Written as DNA, the CDR3 is TGTGCCAGCAGTGACTCGACGTCAGGGGGGAATACGCAGTATTTT. Its translation is CASSDSTSGGNTQYF.

Ten or more counts support this clonotype. The junction shows a germline mismatch at one end, possibly a read error. The rearrangement joins TRBV7-7 to TRBJ2-5; TRBD2 is a possible D gene (6 bases). The germline V gene encodes CDR1 SSHAT and CDR2 FNYEAQ (reference sequence). The CDR3 loop spans 14 amino acids. CDR3 sequence: CASSSTGLQETQYF. CDR3 bases: TGTGCTAGCAGCTCTACTGGACTACAAGAGACCCAGTACTTC.

In its sample, this clonotype ranks as medium-sized. The V call is TRBV5-1, the J call TRBJ1-2, with TRBD1 matching 7 bases. Trimming at V came to 7 bases and at J to 2 bases, leaving 11 bases not matched to a gene. The CDR3 runs to 15 residues. Germline values: CDR1 SGHRS, CDR2 YFSETQ. The CDR3 loop reads CASRDRGSVNYGYTF. The CDR3 DNA is TGCGCCAGCCGGGACAGAGGCAGCGTCAACTATGGCTACACCTTC.

This clonotype has a count of ten or more. The J gene is TRBJ2-2, the V gene TRBV28; a possible D gene is TRBD2 (5 bases). Germline V lookup: CDR1 MDHEN, CDR2 SYDVKM. V was shortened by 10 bases and J by 1 base, with 7 bases between the two germline ends. The CDR3 has 12 residues. The CDR3 protein is CAIRGNTGELFF. The DNA for the CDR3 is TGTGCCATTCGGGGGAACACCGGGGAGCTGTTTTTT.

This clonotype was observed many times. The chain has TRBV6-2 or TRBV6-3 and TRBJ1-1; no clear D. Germline CDR1 is MNHEY and CDR2 is SVGEGT. V was clipped by 6 bases and J by 1 base, with 9 bases between them. CDR3 length equals 13 residues. CDR3 in DNA: TGTGCCAGCAGGAGGGTTGCGAACACTGAAGCTTTCTTT. Translation gives CASRRVANTEAFF.

This clonotype is termed medium-sized. V gene TRBV5-1 combines with J gene TRBJ1-5, with a tentative D call TRBD1 (6 bases). This CDR3 comprises 15 residues. V was trimmed by 1 base and J by 4 bases, leaving 12 bases between them. Germline CDR1 and CDR2: SGHRS and YFSETQ. The CDR3 region has the DNA TGCGCCAGCAGCTTGTGGGCAGGGGAGAATCAGCCCCAGCATTTT. This sequence encodes CASSLWAGENQPQHF.

This clonotype was recorded at least ten times. This chain joins TRBV6-2 or TRBV6-3 and TRBJ1-4; D gene ambiguous. The CDR3 is made up of 14 amino acids. CDR1 and CDR2 (germline): MNHEY, SVGEGT. V lost 10 bases to trimming and J lost 1 base, with 13 bases between them. The CDR3 coding sequence is TGTGCCACCCGATCCTGGGGAACTAATGAAAAACTGTTTTTT. Residues: CATRSWGTNEKLFF.

This clonotype was detected only a few times. The chain's CDR3 is CASKDRVSSYEQYF. CDR3 nucleotides: TGTGCCAGTAAAGACAGGGTGAGCTCCTACGAGCAGTACTTC. The chain joins TRBV19 to TRBJ2-7, with 7 nucleotides matching TRBD1. Unmatched junction bases numbered 6, after V lost 7 bases and J lost 0 bases. Germline values: CDR1 LNHDA, CDR2 SQIVND (reference sequence). This CDR3 is 14 amino acids long.

This clonotype was recorded many times. The chain recombines TRBV4-1 with TRBJ1-2; 8 bases align to TRBD1. CDR1 is MGHRA and CDR2 is YSYEKL in the germline V gene. The CDR3 extends over 16 amino acids. After removal of 0 bases from V and 6 bases from J, the junction contained 9 bases not matched to a gene. The CDR3 sequence is CASSQDGWTGKNGYTF. In DNA form, the CDR3 reads TGCGCCAGCAGCCAAGACGGTTGGACAGGGAAGAATGGCTACACCTTC.

This clonotype was recorded many times. This rearrangement joins TRBV20-1 to TRBJ2-7; the match to TRBD2 covers 8 bases. CDR1 DFQATT and CDR2 SNEGSKA come from the germline V gene (reference sequence). J was trimmed by 10 bases and V by 5 bases; bases with no gene match: 10. CDR3 size: 12 residues. CDR3 sequence: CSALERELEQYF. As DNA, the CDR3 is TGCAGTGCTTTAGAGCGGGAGTTGGAACAGTACTTC.

This clonotype is termed large. The V gene is TRBV3-1, the J gene TRBJ2-5; D remains unclear. The CDR3 runs to 16 residues. CDR1 LGHDT and CDR2 YNNKEL come from the germline V gene (reference sequence). V was shortened by 4 bases and J by 0 bases, with 15 bases between the two germline ends. The CDR3 reads CASSPNSGRYQETQYF. The CDR3 coding sequence is TGTGCCAGCAGCCCAAATTCAGGACGGTACCAAGAGACCCAGTACTTC.

This chain joins TRBV6-5 and TRBJ1-2; perhaps TRBD1 as D (5 bases). The CDR3 totals 13 residues. CDR1 is MNHEY and CDR2 is SVGAGI in the germline V gene. Trimming cost V 6 bases and J 3 bases, with 11 bases left between them. The CDR3 DNA is TGTGCCAGCAGCCCCGGGGGTTACTATGGCTACACCTTC. Encoded protein: CASSPGGYYGYTF.

The chain employs TRBV7-9 and TRBJ2-5, with D maybe TRBD1 (6 bases). The CDR3 runs to 17 residues. From germline, CDR1 is SEHNR and CDR2 FQNEAQ (reference sequence). V lost 1 base, J lost 2 bases, and 17 bases lay in between. CDR3: CASSLVGSGTLQETQYF. The CDR3 DNA follows: TGTGCCAGCAGCTTAGTTGGGTCAGGGACACTTCAAGAGACCCAGTACTTC.

This clonotype was recorded at least ten times. V is TRBV11-2 and J is TRBJ2-7; 7 bases line up with TRBD1. CDR1 and CDR2 (germline): SGHAT, FQNNGV. The CDR3 is 15 residues long. V lost 5 bases to trimming and J lost 3 bases; unmatched junction nucleotides: 10. The CDR3 sequence: CASSLGTVRCYEQYV. CDR3 nucleotide sequence: TGTGCCAGCAGCCTGGGGACAGTAAGGTGCTACGAGCAGTACGTC.

This clonotype was found a few times. This chain links TRBV18 with TRBJ2-1; D not resolved. The germline V gene has CDR1 KGHSH and CDR2 LQKENI. This CDR3 is 14 amino acids long. V lost 0 bases to trimming and J lost 10 bases, with 13 bases between them. The CDR3 sequence is CASSPPTPPNEQFF. The CDR3, as DNA: TGTGCCAGCTCACCACCTACTCCCCCCAACGAGCAGTTCTTC.

The genes are TRBV7-9 and TRBJ2-7; D possibly corresponds to TRBD1 (6 bases). This CDR3 has 12 amino acids. V lost 6 bases to trimming and J lost 0 bases, with 6 bases between them. CDR1 and CDR2 (germline): SEHNR, FQNEAQ (reference sequence). CDR3 protein: CASRDSSYEQYF. The CDR3 coding sequence is TGTGCCAGCAGGGACAGCTCCTACGAGCAGTACTTC.

By share, this clonotype counts as medium-sized. V usage is TRBV28 and J usage is TRBJ2-7; TRBD2 agrees at 7 bases. This CDR3 has 16 amino acids. V lost 6 bases and J lost 1; bases outside the gene matches: 12. Per germline, CDR1 MDHEN and CDR2 SYDVKM. The CDR3 sequence is CASRGGLAGPSYEQYF. CDR3 bases: TGTGCCAGCAGGGGAGGGCTTGCGGGACCTTCCTACGAGCAGTACTTC.

This clonotype is classed as large. V is TRBV18 and J is TRBJ2-1; TRBD2 might be the D (5 bases). The CDR3 length is 15 residues. The V end was cut by 3 bases, the J end by 3 bases, with 12 bases between. CDR1 is KGHSH and CDR2 is LQKENI in the germline V gene. In DNA, the CDR3 is TGTGCCAGCTCACCGGACTTAAGTATCTACAATGAGCAGTTCTTC. Translating gives CASSPDLSIYNEQFF.